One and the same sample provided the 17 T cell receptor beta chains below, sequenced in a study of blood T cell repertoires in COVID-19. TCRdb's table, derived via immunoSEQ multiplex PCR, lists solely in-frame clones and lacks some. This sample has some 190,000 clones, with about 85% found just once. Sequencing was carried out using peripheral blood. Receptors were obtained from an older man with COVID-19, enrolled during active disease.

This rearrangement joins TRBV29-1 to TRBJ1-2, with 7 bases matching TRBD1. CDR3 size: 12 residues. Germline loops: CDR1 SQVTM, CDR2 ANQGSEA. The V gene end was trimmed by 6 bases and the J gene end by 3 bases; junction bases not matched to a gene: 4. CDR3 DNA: TGCAGCGTCCGTGGACAGGACTATGGCTACACCTTC. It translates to CSVRGQDYGYTF. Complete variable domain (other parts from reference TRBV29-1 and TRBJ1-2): SAVISQKPSRDICQRGTSLTIQCQVDSQVTMMFWYRQQPGQSLTLIATANQGSEATYESGFVIDKFPISRPNLTFSTLTVSNMSPEDSSIYLCSVRGQDYGYTFGSGTRLTVV.

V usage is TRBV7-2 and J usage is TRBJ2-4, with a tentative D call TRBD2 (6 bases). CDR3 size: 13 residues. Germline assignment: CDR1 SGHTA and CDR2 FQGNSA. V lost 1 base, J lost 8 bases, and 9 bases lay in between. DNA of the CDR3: TGTGCCAGCAGCTTAGGGAGGGTGGACATTCAGTACTTC. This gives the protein CASSLGRVDIQYF. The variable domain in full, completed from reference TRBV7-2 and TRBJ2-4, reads GAGVSQSPSNKVTEKGKDVELRCDPISGHTALYWYRQSLGQGLEFLIYFQGNSAPDKSGLPSDRFSAERTGGSVSTLTIQRTQQEDSAVYLCASSLGRVDIQYFGAGTRLSVL.

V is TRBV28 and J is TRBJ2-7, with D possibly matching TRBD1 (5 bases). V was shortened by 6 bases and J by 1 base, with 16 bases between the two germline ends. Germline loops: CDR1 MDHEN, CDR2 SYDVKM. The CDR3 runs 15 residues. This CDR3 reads CASRRRGAGSYEQYF. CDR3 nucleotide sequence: TGTGCCAGCAGGCGAAGGGGTGCTGGGTCCTACGAGCAGTACTTC.

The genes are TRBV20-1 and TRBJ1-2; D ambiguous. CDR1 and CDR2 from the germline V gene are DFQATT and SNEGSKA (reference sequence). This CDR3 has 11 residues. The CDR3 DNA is TGCAGGGTGGACTGGGGAGGAGGCTACACCTTC. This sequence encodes CRVDWGGGYTF.

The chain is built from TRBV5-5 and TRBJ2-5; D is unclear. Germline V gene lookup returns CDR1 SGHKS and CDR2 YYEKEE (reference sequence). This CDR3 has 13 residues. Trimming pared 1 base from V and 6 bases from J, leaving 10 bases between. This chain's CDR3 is CASSLQHSKTQYF. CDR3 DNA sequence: TGTGCCAGCAGCTTGCAACATTCCAAGACCCAGTACTTC. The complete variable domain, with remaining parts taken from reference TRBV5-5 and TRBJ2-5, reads DAGVTQSPTHLIKTRGQQVTLRCSPISGHKSVSWYQQVLGQGPQFIFQYYEKEERGRGNFPDRFSARQFPNYSSELNVNALLLGDSALYLCASSLQHSKTQYFGPGTRLLVL.

CDR3 region: CASSYRGGGGSYEQYF. The CDR3 region has the DNA TGTGCCAGCAGCTATAGGGGAGGCGGGGGGTCCTACGAGCAGTACTTC. The chain employs TRBV7-2 and TRBJ2-7; 8 bases fit TRBD2. Germline V gives CDR1 SGHTA, CDR2 FQGNSA. There are 16 residues in the CDR3. V lost 4 bases, J lost 1 base, and 9 bases stayed unmatched. The full variable domain, its missing parts supplied by reference TRBV7-2 and TRBJ2-7, is GAGVSQSPSNKVTEKGKDVELRCDPISGHTALYWYRQSLGQGLEFLIYFQGNSAPDKSGLPSDRFSAERTGGSVSTLTIQRTQQEDSAVYLCASSYRGGGGSYEQYFGPGTRLTVT.

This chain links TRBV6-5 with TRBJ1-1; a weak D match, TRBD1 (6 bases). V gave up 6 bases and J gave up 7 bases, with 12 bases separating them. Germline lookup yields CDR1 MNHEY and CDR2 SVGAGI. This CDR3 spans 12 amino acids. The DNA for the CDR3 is TGTGCCAGCAGAACAGGGAGTGGTGAAGCTTTCTTT. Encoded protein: CASRTGSGEAFF.

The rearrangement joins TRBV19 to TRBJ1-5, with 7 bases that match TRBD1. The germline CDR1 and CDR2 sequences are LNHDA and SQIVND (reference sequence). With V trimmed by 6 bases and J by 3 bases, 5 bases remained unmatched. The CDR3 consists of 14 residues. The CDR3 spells CASSPDRDNQPQHF. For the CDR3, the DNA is TGTGCCAGTAGCCCTGACAGGGACAATCAGCCCCAGCATTTT.

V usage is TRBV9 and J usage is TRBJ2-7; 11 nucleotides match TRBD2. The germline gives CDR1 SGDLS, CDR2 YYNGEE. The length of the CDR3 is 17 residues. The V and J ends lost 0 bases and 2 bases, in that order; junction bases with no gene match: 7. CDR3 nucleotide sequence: TGTGCCAGCAGCGTAGCAGGAGGGACTAGCGGTCCCTACGAGCAGTACTTC. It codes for CASSVAGGTSGPYEQYF.

CDR3 in DNA: TGTGCCAGCAGCCCCTCTCGGTTCGCCAAAAACATTCAGTACTTC. Encoded protein: CASSPSRFAKNIQYF. The chain has TRBV7-2 and TRBJ2-4; D is undetermined. Trimming cost V 5 bases and J 1 base, with 12 bases left between them. This CDR3 is 15 amino acids long. Germline CDR1 and CDR2: SGHTA and FQGNSA.

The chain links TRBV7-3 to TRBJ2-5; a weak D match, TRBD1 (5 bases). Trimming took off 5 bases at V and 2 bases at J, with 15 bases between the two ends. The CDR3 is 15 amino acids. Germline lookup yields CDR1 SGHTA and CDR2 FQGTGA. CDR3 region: CASSKAGFKQETQYF. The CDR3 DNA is TGTGCCAGCAGCAAAGCAGGGTTTAAACAAGAGACCCAGTACTTC.

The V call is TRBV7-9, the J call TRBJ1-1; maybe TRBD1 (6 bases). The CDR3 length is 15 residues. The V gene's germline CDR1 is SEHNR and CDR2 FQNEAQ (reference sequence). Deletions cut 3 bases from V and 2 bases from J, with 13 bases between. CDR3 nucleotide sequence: TGTGCCAGCAGCTTCAGGACAGTCTTAAACACTGAAGCTTTCTTT. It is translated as CASSFRTVLNTEAFF. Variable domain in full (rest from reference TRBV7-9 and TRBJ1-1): DTGVSQNPRHKITKRGQNVTFRCDPISEHNRLYWYRQTLGQGPEFLTYFQNEAQLEKSRLLSDRFSAERPKGSFSTLEIQRTEQGDSAMYLCASSFRTVLNTEAFFGQGTRLTVV.

CDR3 protein: CAISEMTGKKTEAFF. In DNA form, the CDR3 reads TGTGCCATCAGTGAGATGACAGGGAAGAAGACTGAAGCTTTCTTT. This chain connects TRBV10-3 to TRBJ1-1; TRBD1 agrees at 7 bases. The trim removed 2 bases at V and 5 bases at J, leaving 8 bases unmatched. This CDR3 is 15 amino acids long. Germline CDR1 and CDR2: ENHRY and SYGVKD.

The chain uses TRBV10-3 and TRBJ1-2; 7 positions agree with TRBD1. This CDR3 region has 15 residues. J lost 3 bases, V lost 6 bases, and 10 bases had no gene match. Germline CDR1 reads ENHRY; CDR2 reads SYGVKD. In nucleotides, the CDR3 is TGTGCCATCAGGAGGACAGGCCCTGAGGACTATGGCTACACCTTC. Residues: CAIRRTGPEDYGYTF.

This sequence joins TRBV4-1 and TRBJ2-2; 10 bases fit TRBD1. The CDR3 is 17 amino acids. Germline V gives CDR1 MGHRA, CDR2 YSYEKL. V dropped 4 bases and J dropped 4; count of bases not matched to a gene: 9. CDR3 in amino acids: CASSPRDRGASTGELFF. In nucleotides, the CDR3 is TGCGCCAGCAGCCCCCGGGACAGGGGAGCTAGCACCGGGGAGCTGTTTTTT.

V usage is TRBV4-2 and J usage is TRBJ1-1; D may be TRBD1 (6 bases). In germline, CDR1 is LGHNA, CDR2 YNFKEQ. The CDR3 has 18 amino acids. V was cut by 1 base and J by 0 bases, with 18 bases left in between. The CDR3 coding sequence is TGTGCCAGCAGCCAAGTCGTCCCGGGACACCTCATGAACACTGAAGCTTTCTTT. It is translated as CASSQVVPGHLMNTEAFF.

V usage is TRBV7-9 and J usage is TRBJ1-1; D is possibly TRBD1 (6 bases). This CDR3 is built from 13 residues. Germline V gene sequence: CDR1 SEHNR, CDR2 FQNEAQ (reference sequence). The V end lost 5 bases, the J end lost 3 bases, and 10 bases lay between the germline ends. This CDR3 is CASSPKGDTEAFF. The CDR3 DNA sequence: TGTGCCAGCAGCCCTAAGGGGGACACTGAAGCTTTCTTT.